The 5 T cell receptor beta chains listed next were all sequenced from one sample in a study of blood T cell repertoires in COVID-19. This table comes from immunoSEQ multiplex PCR, and its TCRdb copy is limited to in-frame clones, with some not included. The table lists about 250,000 clones, around 83% of them singletons, with approximately 9.1% in the top ten. The sample was peripheral blood. These receptors were obtained from an elderly man with acute or convalescent COVID-19.

V usage is TRBV20-1 and J usage is TRBJ1-2; D unclear. V lost 6 bases and J 6 bases, leaving 8 bases between the germline ends. The CDR3 runs to 10 residues. From germline, CDR1 is DFQATT and CDR2 SNEGSKA (reference sequence). CDR3 loop: CSAPGDGYTF. Here the CDR3 DNA reads TGCAGTGCCCCCGGAGATGGCTACACCTTC.

V and J are TRBV19 and TRBJ2-1, with a tentative D call TRBD1 (5 bases). Germline V gene lookup returns CDR1 LNHDA and CDR2 SQIVND (reference sequence). This CDR3 region has 17 residues. The germline V and J ends were trimmed by 5 bases and 2 bases, with 19 bases remaining between them. CDR3 loop: CASSGRFSARAYNEQFF. DNA for the CDR3: TGTGCCAGTAGTGGACGGTTCAGCGCCAGGGCCTACAATGAGCAGTTCTTC.

The V and J genes are TRBV28 and TRBJ1-1, with D perhaps matching TRBD1 (6 bases). V gave up 6 bases and J gave up 5 bases, with 19 bases separating them. In germline, CDR1 is MDHEN, CDR2 SYDVKM. The CDR3 covers 15 residues. CDR3 DNA sequence: TGTGCCAGCAGAGAGCTACAGGGTACGGGGACTGAAGCTTTCTTT. It encodes CASRELQGTGTEAFF.

This clone has more than one count but fewer than ten. The chain joins TRBV6-5 to TRBJ1-1; TRBD1 matches at 7 bases. Germline V lookup: CDR1 MNHEY, CDR2 SVGAGI. Trimming at V came to 1 base and at J to 3 bases, leaving 2 bases not matched to a gene. The CDR3 spans 14 residues. This chain's CDR3 is CASSYWTGDTEAFF. CDR3 coding DNA: TGTGCCAGCAGTTACTGGACAGGTGACACTGAAGCTTTCTTT.

The chain combines TRBV18 with TRBJ1-5; 9 nucleotides match TRBD1. In germline, CDR1 is KGHSH, CDR2 LQKENI. There are 15 residues in the CDR3. The trim removed 5 bases at V and 7 bases at J, leaving 9 bases unmatched. The CDR3 DNA sequence: TGTGCCAGCTCAGTACTCCGGGACAGGGAACAGCCCCAGCATTTT. It codes for CASSVLRDREQPQHF.